A single sample is the source of the 25 T cell receptor beta chains below, sequenced in a study of blood T cell repertoires in COVID-19 (dated by TCRdb to the early 2020s). Libraries were made using the immunoSEQ multiplex PCR assay. TCRdb's version of the immuneACCESS table is confined to in-frame rearrangements and falls short of the full clone set. An unresolved V gene accounts for under half of the shortfall where checked; the remainder is of unknown origin. The sample records about 160,000 clones, around four fifths of which are singletons. Jointly, the top ten make up 20% to 25% of the sample. Sequencing was done on a sample of peripheral blood. The receptors stem from a woman over 75 with acute or convalescent COVID-19.

The genes are TRBV5-1 and TRBJ2-3, with 7 bases matching TRBD1. The length of the CDR3 is 15 residues. With 3 bases clipped from V and 1 base from J, the junction kept 5 bases outside the gene matches. Germline V CDR1 and CDR2: SGHRS, YFSETQ. The CDR3 DNA reads TGCGCCAGCAGCTCTAACGGACAGGGCACAGATACGCAGTATTTT. Protein product: CASSSNGQGTDTQYF.

The gene calls are TRBV20-1 and TRBJ1-2; D is unclear. Germline V gene data show CDR1 as DFQATT and CDR2 as SNEGSKA (reference sequence). V lost 3 bases and J 2 bases, leaving 7 bases between the germline ends. The CDR3 has 12 amino acids. CDR3: CSASEENYGYTF. The CDR3 nucleotides are TGCAGTGCTAGTGAAGAGAACTATGGCTACACCTTC.

V usage is TRBV12-3 or TRBV12-4 and J usage is TRBJ2-1; D is unclear. This CDR3 contains 10 residues. The V gene lost 8 bases and the J gene lost 6 bases, with 5 bases spanning the gap. The chain's CDR3 is CASGLNEQFF. The CDR3 DNA reads TGTGCCAGCGGGCTCAATGAGCAGTTCTTC.

The V and J genes are TRBV19 and TRBJ1-2; D is uncertain. The germline V gene has CDR1 LNHDA and CDR2 SQIVND (reference sequence). CDR3 length: 13 residues. Trimming shortened V by 5 bases and J by 4 bases, and 11 bases separated the two germline ends. The CDR3 DNA follows: TGTGCCAGTAGTGGTGGACTGATCTATGGCTACACCTTC. It encodes CASSGGLIYGYTF.

In its sample, this clone was seen once. The J gene is TRBJ2-1, the V gene TRBV12-3 or TRBV12-4, with D perhaps TRBD2 (6 bases). V was trimmed by 6 bases and J by 9 bases, leaving 15 bases between them. This CDR3 spans 13 amino acids. The CDR3, as DNA: TGTGCCAGCAGGGGGACTGAAAGCGGTGAGCAGTTCTTC. Its protein is CASRGTESGEQFF.

This CDR3 is CASSRGTSGGNTGELFF. CDR3 bases: TGTGCCAGCAGTCGCGGGACTAGCGGGGGCAACACCGGGGAGCTGTTTTTT. The chain is built from TRBV3-1 (or the pseudogene TRBV3-2) and TRBJ2-2, with 14 bases aligning to TRBD2. Germline lookup yields CDR1 LGHDT and CDR2 YNNKEL (reference sequence). The CDR3 loop spans 17 amino acids. V dropped 6 bases and J dropped 2; count of bases not matched to a gene: 5.

V and J are TRBV11-2 and TRBJ1-3; 7 bases fit TRBD1. J lost 4 bases, V lost 5 bases, and 14 bases had no gene match. The germline V gene encodes CDR1 SGHAT and CDR2 FQNNGV. CDR3 length: 17 residues. The chain's CDR3 is CASSPRVATGVGNTIYF. For the CDR3, the DNA is TGTGCCAGCAGCCCGCGGGTTGCCACAGGGGTAGGAAACACCATATATTTT. The full variable domain, completed using reference TRBV11-2 and TRBJ1-3, is EAGVAQSPRYKIIEKRQSVAFWCNPISGHATLYWYQQILGQGPKLLIQFQNNGVVDDSQLPKDRFSAERLKGVDSTLKIQPAKLEDSAVYLCASSPRVATGVGNTIYFGEGSWLTVV.

This chain joins TRBV6-5 and TRBJ2-3; TRBD2 aligns across 10 bases. The V segment lost 6 bases and the J segment 5 bases; nucleotides outside the gene matches: 8. Germline V CDR1 and CDR2: MNHEY, SVGAGI. This CDR3 has 15 amino acids. The CDR3 is CASSLGLALRDTQYF. CDR3 coding DNA: TGTGCCAGCAGCCTGGGACTAGCGCTGCGAGATACGCAGTATTTT.

V usage is TRBV18 and J usage is TRBJ1-1; 10 positions agree with TRBD1. With V trimmed by 2 bases and J by 2 bases, 5 bases remained unmatched. Germline CDR1 reads KGHSH; CDR2 reads LQKENI. The CDR3 contains 16 residues. In nucleotides, the CDR3 is TGTGCCAGCTCACCAGCGTTGACAGGGGGCAACACTGAAGCTTTCTTT. Its translation is CASSPALTGGNTEAFF.

This clone was detected only once. The chain couples TRBV5-1 to TRBJ1-1; TRBD1 aligns across 8 bases. Trimming cost V 3 bases and J 1 base; bases outside gene matches: 5. Germline V gene lookup returns CDR1 SGHRS and CDR2 YFSETQ. The CDR3 has 15 amino acids. The CDR3 sequence: CASSSRTGQNTEAFF. The CDR3 DNA reads as TGCGCCAGCAGCTCCCGGACAGGGCAGAACACTGAAGCTTTCTTT.

In DNA, the CDR3 is TGTGCCTGGAGTGTACGAACAGACACTGAAGCTTTCTTT. Its protein product is CAWSVRTDTEAFF. This rearrangement joins TRBV30 to TRBJ1-1; D remains ambiguous. CDR3 size: 13 residues. Trimming pared 0 bases from V and 3 bases from J, leaving 8 bases between. CDR1 is GTSNPN and CDR2 is SVGIG in the germline V gene (reference sequence).

This clone appeared a single time. The chain uses TRBV15 and TRBJ2-4; perhaps TRBD1 as D (6 bases). V was cut by 0 bases and J by 9 bases, with 12 bases left in between. The V gene's germline CDR1 is LNHNV and CDR2 YYDKDF (reference sequence). The CDR3 is made up of 14 amino acids. CDR3 sequence reads: CATSRDYRVGIQYF. The CDR3 bases are TGTGCCACCAGCAGAGATTACAGGGTTGGCATTCAGTACTTC.

This clone was observed a single time. The chain carries TRBV27 and TRBJ1-1, with D perhaps matching TRBD1 (6 bases). Trimming removed 4 bases from V and 1 base from J, with 13 bases in between. The CDR3 is 15 residues long. Germline CDR1 MNHEY, CDR2 SMNVEV (reference sequence). CDR3 sequence reads: CASSSPTGGNTEAFF. CDR3 nucleotide sequence: TGTGCCAGCAGTTCCCCGACAGGAGGGAACACTGAAGCTTTCTTT.

The chain uses TRBV5-1 and TRBJ1-5, with TRBD1 matching over 8 bases. V trimming: 0 bases; J trimming: 6 bases; junction bases outside the gene matches: 5. The CDR3 totals 15 residues. CDR1 and CDR2 from the germline V gene are SGHRS and YFSETQ. The CDR3 protein is CASSLGQGRLQPQHF. CDR3 DNA sequence: TGCGCCAGCAGCTTGGGACAGGGGCGACTTCAGCCCCAGCATTTT.

The chain combines TRBV5-1 with TRBJ2-1; 7 positions agree with TRBD2. The CDR3 sequence is 13 residues long. Germline trimming cut 6 bases from V and 10 bases from J; bases unmatched to any gene: 10. Germline V gene sequence: CDR1 SGHRS, CDR2 YFSETQ. The CDR3 coding sequence is TGCGCCAGCACAGGGTACGACGGGGGGGAGCAGTTCTTC. Protein sequence: CASTGYDGGEQFF.

The J gene is TRBJ1-5, the V gene TRBV29-1; D is possibly TRBD1 (5 bases). In germline, CDR1 is SQVTM, CDR2 ANQGSEA. The CDR3 contains 13 residues. V lost 4 bases and J 7 bases, leaving 14 bases between the germline ends. Here the CDR3 DNA reads TGCAGCGTTGGGGACTCCCATGCCCAGCCCCAGCATTTT. Translating gives CSVGDSHAQPQHF. Using reference TRBV29-1 and TRBJ1-5 for the parts outside the CDR3, the full variable domain is SAVISQKPSRDICQRGTSLTIQCQVDSQVTMMFWYRQQPGQSLTLIATANQGSEATYESGFVIDKFPISRPNLTFSTLTVSNMSPEDSSIYLCSVGDSHAQPQHFGDGTRLSIL.

This chain uses TRBV3-1 (or the pseudogene TRBV3-2) with TRBJ1-2; 9 bases line up with TRBD1. Germline-derived CDR1 and CDR2 are LGHDT and YNNKEL (reference sequence). V shed 3 bases, J shed 8 bases, and the junction held 10 bases outside the gene matches. The CDR3 consists of 15 residues. CDR3 protein: CASSHSGQGTRGYTF. CDR3 coding DNA: TGTGCCAGCAGCCATTCTGGACAGGGGACGCGAGGCTACACCTTC.

Only a few counts were recorded for this clone. V and J are TRBV14 and TRBJ2-7, with 11 bases fitting TRBD1. CDR1 is SGHDN and CDR2 is FVKESK in the germline V gene. There are 14 residues in the CDR3. Losses at the gene ends were 5 bases for V and 5 bases for J; bases not matched to a gene: 5. The CDR3 nucleotides are TGTGCCAGCAGCGGACAGGGGGCGACGAACGAGCAGTACTTC. It specifies CASSGQGATNEQYF.

The count of this clone is one. The rearrangement links TRBV7-9 to TRBJ1-1; D unresolved. This CDR3 contains 14 residues. The V gene's germline CDR1 is SEHNR and CDR2 FQNEAQ (reference sequence). Trimming pared 6 bases from V and 1 base from J, leaving 12 bases between. The CDR3 protein is CASSFPLRNTEAFF. CDR3 DNA: TGTGCCAGCAGTTTCCCACTGCGGAACACTGAAGCTTTCTTT.

This clone showed up just once. The chain joins TRBV6-6 to TRBJ2-7; TRBD2 agrees at 7 bases. The CDR3 totals 16 residues. Germline lookup yields CDR1 MNHNY and CDR2 SVGAGI (reference sequence). The V and J ends lost 5 bases and 3 bases, in that order; junction bases with no gene match: 13. The CDR3: CASSRVLAMGNYEQYF. The DNA of the CDR3 is TGTGCCAGCAGTCGCGTACTAGCGATGGGGAACTACGAGCAGTACTTC.

The chain combines TRBV6-6 with TRBJ1-5, with D possibly matching TRBD1 (5 bases). Germline CDR1 is MNHNY and CDR2 is SVGAGI (reference sequence). V was cut by 7 bases and J by 5 bases, with 12 bases left in between. The CDR3 covers 13 residues. The CDR3 sequence: CASKGQGYQPQHF. As DNA, the CDR3 is TGTGCCAGCAAGGGGCAGGGATATCAGCCCCAGCATTTT.

The chain links TRBV11-2 to TRBJ2-1; no definite D call. Trimming removed 5 bases at V and 7 bases at J, with 18 bases between. The CDR3 is 15 amino acids. Germline V gives CDR1 SGHAT, CDR2 FQNNGV. The CDR3 region is CASSHPGRPGNEQFF. The CDR3 nucleotides read TGTGCCAGCAGCCACCCCGGAAGGCCCGGGAATGAGCAGTTCTTC.

The genes are TRBV19 and TRBJ1-5, with 12 bases lining up with TRBD1. Germline values: CDR1 LNHDA, CDR2 SQIVND (reference sequence). The CDR3 has 19 residues. The V segment lost 7 bases and the J segment 2 bases; nucleotides outside the gene matches: 15. CDR3 DNA: TGTGCCAGTACCCTCCGGGACAGGGGGCCGAAAGGAGGCAATCAGCCCCAGCATTTT. The encoded protein is CASTLRDRGPKGGNQPQHF.

This sequence joins TRBV7-9 and TRBJ2-1, with 10 positions matching TRBD2. V lost 4 bases, J lost 0 bases, and 3 bases stayed unmatched. Germline V gene lookup returns CDR1 SEHNR and CDR2 FQNEAQ (reference sequence). The CDR3 covers 16 residues. The CDR3: CASSSIAGGSYNEQFF. In DNA, the CDR3 is TGTGCCAGCAGCTCAATAGCGGGAGGCTCCTACAATGAGCAGTTCTTC.

The genes are TRBV5-1 and TRBJ2-1, with a weak D call TRBD1 (6 bases). Trimming left V 4 bases short and J 1 base short, with 9 bases between. The V gene's germline CDR1 is SGHRS and CDR2 YFSETQ. The CDR3 runs 14 residues. CDR3 loop: CASSPDRSYNEQFF. CDR3 nucleotide sequence: TGCGCCAGCAGCCCGGACAGATCCTACAATGAGCAGTTCTTC.